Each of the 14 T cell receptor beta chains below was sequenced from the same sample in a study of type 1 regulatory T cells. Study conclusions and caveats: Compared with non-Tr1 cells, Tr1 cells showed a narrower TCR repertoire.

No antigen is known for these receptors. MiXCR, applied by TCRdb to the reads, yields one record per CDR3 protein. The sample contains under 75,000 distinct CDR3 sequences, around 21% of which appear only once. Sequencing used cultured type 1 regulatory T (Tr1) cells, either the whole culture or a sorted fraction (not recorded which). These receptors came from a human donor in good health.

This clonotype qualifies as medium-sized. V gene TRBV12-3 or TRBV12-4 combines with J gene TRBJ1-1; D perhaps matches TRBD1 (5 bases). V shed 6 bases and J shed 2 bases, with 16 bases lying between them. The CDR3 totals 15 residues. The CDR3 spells CASRSRDGKNTEAFF. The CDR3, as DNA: TGTGCCAGCAGGTCCCGGGACGGCAAAAACACTGAAGCTTTCTTT.

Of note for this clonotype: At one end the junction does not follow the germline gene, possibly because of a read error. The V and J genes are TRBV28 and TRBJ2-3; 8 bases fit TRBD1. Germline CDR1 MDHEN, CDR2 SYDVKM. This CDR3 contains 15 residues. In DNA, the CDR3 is TGTGCCAGCGCCGATGGACAGGGATACACATATACGCAGTATTTT. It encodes CASADGQGYTYTQYF.

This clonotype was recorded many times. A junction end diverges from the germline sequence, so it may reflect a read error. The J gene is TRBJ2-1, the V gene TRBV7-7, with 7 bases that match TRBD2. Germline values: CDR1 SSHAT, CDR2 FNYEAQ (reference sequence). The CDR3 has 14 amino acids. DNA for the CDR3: TGTGCTAGCAGCTTGGGCGGGAGAGTCGATGAGCAGTTCTTC. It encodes CASSLGGRVDEQFF.

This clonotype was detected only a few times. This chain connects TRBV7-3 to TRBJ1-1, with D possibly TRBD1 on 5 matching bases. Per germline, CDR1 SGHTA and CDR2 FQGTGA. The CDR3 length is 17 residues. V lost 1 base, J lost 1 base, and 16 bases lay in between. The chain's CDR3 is CASSLISPGLPNTEAFF. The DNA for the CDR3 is TGTGCCAGCAGCTTAATCAGCCCGGGACTGCCGAACACTGAAGCTTTCTTT.

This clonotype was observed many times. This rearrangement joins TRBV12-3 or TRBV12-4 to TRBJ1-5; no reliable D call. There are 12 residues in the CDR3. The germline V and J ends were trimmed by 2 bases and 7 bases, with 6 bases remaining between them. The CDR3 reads CASSLRGQPQHF. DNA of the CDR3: TGTGCCAGCAGTTTACGTGGGCAGCCCCAGCATTTT.

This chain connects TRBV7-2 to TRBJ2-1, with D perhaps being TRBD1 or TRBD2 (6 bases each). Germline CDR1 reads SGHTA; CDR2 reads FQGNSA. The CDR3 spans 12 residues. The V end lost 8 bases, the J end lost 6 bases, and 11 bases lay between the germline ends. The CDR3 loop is CASRGRGNEQFF. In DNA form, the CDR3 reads TGTGCCAGCCGGGGGCGGGGCAATGAGCAGTTCTTC.

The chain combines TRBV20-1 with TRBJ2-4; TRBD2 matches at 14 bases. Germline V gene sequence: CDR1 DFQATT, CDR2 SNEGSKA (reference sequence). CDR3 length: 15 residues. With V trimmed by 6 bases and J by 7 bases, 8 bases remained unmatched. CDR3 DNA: TGCAGTGCCGCAGGGACTAGCGGGAGCCCGAACATTCAGTACTTC. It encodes CSAAGTSGSPNIQYF.

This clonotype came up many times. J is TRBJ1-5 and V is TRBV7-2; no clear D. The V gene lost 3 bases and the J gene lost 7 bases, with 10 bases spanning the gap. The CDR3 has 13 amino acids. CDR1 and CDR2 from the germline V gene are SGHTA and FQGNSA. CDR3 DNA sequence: TGTGCCAGCAGCTTGACCGACTACCAGCCCCAGCATTTT. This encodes CASSLTDYQPQHF.

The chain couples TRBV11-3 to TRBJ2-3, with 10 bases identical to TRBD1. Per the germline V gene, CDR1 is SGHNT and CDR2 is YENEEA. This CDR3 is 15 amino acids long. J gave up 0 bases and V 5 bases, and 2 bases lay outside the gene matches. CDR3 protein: CASSPGQGSTDTQYF. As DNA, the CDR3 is TGTGCCAGCAGCCCGGGACAGGGGAGCACAGATACGCAGTATTTT.

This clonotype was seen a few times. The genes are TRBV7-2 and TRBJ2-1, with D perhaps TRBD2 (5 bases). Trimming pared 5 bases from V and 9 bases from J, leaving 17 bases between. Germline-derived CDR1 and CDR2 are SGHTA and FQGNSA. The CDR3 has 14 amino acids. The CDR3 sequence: CASSPQGGPAEQFF. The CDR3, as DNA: TGTGCCAGCAGCCCCCAAGGCGGGCCCGCTGAGCAGTTCTTC. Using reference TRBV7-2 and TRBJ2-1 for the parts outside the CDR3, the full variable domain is GAGVSQSPSNKVTEKGKDVELRCDPISGHTALYWYRQSLGQGLEFLIYFQGNSAPDKSGLPSDRFSAERTGGSVSTLTIQRTQQEDSAVYLCASSPQGGPAEQFFGPGTRLTVL.

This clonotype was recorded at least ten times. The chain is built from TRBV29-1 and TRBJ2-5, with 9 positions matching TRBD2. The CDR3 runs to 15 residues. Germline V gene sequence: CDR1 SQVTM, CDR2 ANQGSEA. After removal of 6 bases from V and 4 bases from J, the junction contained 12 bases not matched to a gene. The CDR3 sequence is CSVNRGSGSRETQYF. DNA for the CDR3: TGCAGCGTCAACCGGGGTAGCGGGAGTCGAGAGACCCAGTACTTC.

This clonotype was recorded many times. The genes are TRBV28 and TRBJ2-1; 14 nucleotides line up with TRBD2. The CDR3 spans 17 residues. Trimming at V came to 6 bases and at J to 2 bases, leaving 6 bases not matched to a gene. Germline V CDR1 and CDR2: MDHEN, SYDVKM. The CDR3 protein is CASRGLAGAVAYNEQFF. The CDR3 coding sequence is TGTGCCAGCAGGGGACTAGCGGGAGCCGTCGCCTACAATGAGCAGTTCTTC.

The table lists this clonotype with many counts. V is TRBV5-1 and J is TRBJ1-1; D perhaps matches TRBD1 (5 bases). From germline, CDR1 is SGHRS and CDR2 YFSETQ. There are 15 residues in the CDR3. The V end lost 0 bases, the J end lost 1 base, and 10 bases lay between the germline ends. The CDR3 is CASSLAPGQNTEAFF. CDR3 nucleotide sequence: TGCGCCAGCAGCTTGGCACCTGGACAGAACACTGAAGCTTTCTTT.

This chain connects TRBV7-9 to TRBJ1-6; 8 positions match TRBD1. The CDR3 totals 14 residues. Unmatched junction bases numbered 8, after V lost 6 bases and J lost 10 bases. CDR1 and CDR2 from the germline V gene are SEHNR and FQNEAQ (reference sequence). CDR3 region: CASRTDREGSPLHF. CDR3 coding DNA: TGTGCCAGCAGAACGGACAGGGAAGGATCACCCCTCCACTTT. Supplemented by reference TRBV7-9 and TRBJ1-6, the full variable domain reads DTGVSQNPRHKITKRGQNVTFRCDPISEHNRLYWYRQTLGQGPEFLTYFQNEAQLEKSRLLSDRFSAERPKGSFSTLEIQRTEQGDSAMYLCASRTDREGSPLHFGNGTRLTVT.